The subject of this entry is one T cell receptor beta chain. Authors' methods: From ImmunoSEQ came sequences covering only the junction and carrying no quality scores, so filtering differed. Here immunoSEQ multiplex PCR was the method, and the copy in TCRdb shows in-frame clones only, minus some. The DNA was the basis for D and trimming; V, J and clone size are from that table. The sample carries about 2.1 million clones, around 93% recorded once. There are 15 residues in the CDR3. The ends lost 3 bases at V and 4 bases at J; junction bases unmatched: 6. Germline V CDR1 and CDR2: SGDLS, YYNGEE. This entry is derived from a study of shared clonotypes between healthy human individuals. The naive CD8 subset, CD45RO-negative cells positively selected for CCR7, excluded terminally differentiated effector memory CD45RA+ cells.

The source material was naive CD8+ T cells from PBMCs. This TCR came from a man aged 18 to 35 in good health. Some clones in this sample may be carry-over from other donors' samples. The V call is TRBV9, the J call TRBJ2-7, with 11 bases matching TRBD2. The CDR3 bases are TGTGCCAGCAGCGCCCGTAGCGGGAGGGTTTACGAGCAGTACTTC. This translates into CASSARSGRVYEQYF.